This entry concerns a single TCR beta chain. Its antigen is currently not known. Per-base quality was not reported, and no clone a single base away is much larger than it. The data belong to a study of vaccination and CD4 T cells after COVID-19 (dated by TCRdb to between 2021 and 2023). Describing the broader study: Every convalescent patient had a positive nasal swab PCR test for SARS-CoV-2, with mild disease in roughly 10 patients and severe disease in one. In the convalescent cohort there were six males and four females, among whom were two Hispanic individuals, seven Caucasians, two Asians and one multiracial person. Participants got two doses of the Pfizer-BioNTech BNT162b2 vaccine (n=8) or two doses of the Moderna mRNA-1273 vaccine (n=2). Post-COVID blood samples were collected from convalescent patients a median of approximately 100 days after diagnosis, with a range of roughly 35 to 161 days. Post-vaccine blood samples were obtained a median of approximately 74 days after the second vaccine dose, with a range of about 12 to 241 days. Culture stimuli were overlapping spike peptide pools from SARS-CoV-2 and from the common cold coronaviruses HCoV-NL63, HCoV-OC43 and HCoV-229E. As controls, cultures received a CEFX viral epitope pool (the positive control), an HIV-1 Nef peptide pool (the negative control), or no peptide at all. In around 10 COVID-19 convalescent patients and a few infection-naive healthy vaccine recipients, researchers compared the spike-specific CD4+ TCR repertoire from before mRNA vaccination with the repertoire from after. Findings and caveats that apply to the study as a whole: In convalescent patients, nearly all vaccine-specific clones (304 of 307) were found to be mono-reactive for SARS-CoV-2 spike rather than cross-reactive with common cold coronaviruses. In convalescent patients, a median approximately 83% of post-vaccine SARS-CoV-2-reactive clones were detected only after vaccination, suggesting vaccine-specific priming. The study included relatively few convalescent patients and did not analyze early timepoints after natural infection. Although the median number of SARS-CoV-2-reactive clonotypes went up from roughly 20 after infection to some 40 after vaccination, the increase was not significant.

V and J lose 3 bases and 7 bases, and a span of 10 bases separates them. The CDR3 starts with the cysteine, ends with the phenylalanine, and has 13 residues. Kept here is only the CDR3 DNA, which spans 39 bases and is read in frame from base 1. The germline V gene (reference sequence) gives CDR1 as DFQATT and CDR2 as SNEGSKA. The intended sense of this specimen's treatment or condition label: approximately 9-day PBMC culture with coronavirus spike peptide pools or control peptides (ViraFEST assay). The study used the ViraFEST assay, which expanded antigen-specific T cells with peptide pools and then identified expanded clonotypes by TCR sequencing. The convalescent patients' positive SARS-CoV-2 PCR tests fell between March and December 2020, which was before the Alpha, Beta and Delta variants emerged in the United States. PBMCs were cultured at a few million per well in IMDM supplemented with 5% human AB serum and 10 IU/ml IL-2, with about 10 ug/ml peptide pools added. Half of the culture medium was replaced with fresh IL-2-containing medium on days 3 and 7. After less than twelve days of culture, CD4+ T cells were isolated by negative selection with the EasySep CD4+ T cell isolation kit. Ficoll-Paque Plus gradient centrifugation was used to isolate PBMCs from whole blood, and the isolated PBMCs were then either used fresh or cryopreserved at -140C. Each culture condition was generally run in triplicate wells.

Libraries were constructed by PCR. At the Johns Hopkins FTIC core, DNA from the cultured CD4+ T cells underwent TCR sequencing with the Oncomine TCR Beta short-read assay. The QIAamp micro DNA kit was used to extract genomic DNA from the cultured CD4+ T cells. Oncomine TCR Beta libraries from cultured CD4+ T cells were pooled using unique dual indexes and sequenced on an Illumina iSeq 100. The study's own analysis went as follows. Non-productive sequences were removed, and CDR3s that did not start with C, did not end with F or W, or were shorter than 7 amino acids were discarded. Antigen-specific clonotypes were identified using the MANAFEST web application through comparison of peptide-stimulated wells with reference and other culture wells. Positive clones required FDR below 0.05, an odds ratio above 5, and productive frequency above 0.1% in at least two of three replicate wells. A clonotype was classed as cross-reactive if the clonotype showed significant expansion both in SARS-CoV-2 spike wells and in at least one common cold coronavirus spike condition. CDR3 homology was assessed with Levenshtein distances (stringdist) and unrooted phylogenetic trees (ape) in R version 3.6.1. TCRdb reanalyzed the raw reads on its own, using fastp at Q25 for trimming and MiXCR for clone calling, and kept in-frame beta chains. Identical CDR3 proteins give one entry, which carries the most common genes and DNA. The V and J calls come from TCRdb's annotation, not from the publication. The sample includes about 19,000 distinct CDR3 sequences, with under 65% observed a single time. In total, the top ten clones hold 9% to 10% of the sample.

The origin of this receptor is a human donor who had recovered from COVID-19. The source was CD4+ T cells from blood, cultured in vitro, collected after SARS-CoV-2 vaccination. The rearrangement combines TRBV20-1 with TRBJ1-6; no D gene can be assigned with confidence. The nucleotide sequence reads TGCAGTGCTAGGATTGGCTTGAATTCACCCCTCCACTTT. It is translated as CSARIGLNSPLHF.